This T cell receptor (beta chain) is from a study of T cells in Graves' hyperthyroidism and ophthalmopathy. This CDR3 spans 12 amino acids. The V gene end was trimmed by 3 bases and the J gene end by 7 bases; junction bases not matched to a gene: 1. Germline V gene lookup returns CDR1 DFQATT and CDR2 SNEGSKA (reference sequence). TCR beta CDR3 sequences were amplified from RNA transcripts. Using the HTBI primer set, a first-round RT-PCR was run on the TCR CDR3. A single record per CDR3 protein comes from TCRdb applying MiXCR to the multiplex PCR reads. Here the sample spans roughly 380,000 distinct CDR3 sequences, over 11% being singletons. A lack of ophthalmopathy progression within 18 months defined stable Graves' hyperthyroidism. Patients were excluded for uncontrolled infection, other autoimmune disease, pregnancy or lactation.

This TCR was recovered from an older woman with Graves' hyperthyroidism. Sequenced input: blood. V usage is TRBV20-1 and J usage is TRBJ2-2; 8 bases are shared with TRBD2. The CDR3 sequence is CSASGRDGELFF. Here the CDR3 DNA reads TGCAGTGCTAGCGGGAGGGACGGGGAGCTGTTTTTT.